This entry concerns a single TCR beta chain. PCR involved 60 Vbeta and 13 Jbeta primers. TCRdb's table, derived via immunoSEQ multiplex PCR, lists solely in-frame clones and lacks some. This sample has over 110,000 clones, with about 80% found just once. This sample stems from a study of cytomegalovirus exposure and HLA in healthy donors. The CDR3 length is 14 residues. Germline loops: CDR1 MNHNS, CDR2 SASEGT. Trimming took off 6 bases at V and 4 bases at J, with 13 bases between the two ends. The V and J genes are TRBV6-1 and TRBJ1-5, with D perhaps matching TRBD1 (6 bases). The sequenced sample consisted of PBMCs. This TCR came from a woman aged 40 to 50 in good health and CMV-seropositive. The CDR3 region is CASSSGQRNQPQHF. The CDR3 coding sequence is TGTGCCAGCAGCTCCGGACAGAGAAATCAGCCCCAGCATTTT.